This T cell receptor beta chain is drawn from a study of control samples from healthy donors and cancer patients. Trimming removed 4 bases from V and 6 bases from J; junction bases left unmatched: 9. The CDR3 consists of 15 residues. Per the germline V gene, CDR1 is SQVTM and CDR2 is ANQGSEA. Method: immunoSEQ multiplex PCR; TCRdb's copy keeps in-frame clones and lacks some. The table has about 55,000 clones, roughly 95% seen once. The chain carries TRBV29-1 and TRBJ2-5, with 12 bases lining up with TRBD2. The sequence was obtained from a woman aged 18-30 years in good health. Sequencing was performed on blood. CDR3 nucleotides: TGCAGCGTTGTTCCCTGGACTAGCGGGGAACAGACCCAGTACTTC. It translates to CSVVPWTSGEQTQYF.